The rows below give T cell receptor beta chains drawn from one sample of a study of blood T cell repertoires in COVID-19. Libraries were prepared by immunoSEQ multiplex PCR; TCRdb keeps only in-frame clonotypes and omits some of them. The data contain about 87,000 clones, 60% to 80% of them singletons. The sequencing input was peripheral blood. These receptors all come from a woman in her forties or fifties with acute or convalescent COVID-19. Both conserved end residues are part of each CDR3. D genes are given only for firm matches. Clone size is stated in some rows and not others, as once, few, many or a class when expanded.

J: TRBJ1-1; V: TRBV25-1; D: TRBD1; size: .; DNA: TGTGCCACCCAACCGACAGGGGGGAACACTGAAGCTTTCTTT; CDR3: CATQPTGGNTEAFF
J: TRBJ1-2; V: TRBV6-1; D: .; size: few; DNA: TGTGCCAGCAGTGAACTGGGGGCCTATGGCTACACCTTC; CDR3: CASSELGAYGYTF
J: TRBJ2-7; V: TRBV27; D: .; size: .; DNA: TGTGCCACGGGTAGGTGGTACGAGCAGTACTTC; CDR3: CATGRWYEQYF
J: TRBJ2-7; V: TRBV27; D: .; size: few; DNA: TGTGCCAGCAGAGGGGCAGGACTACCCTACGAGCAGTACTTC; CDR3: CASRGAGLPYEQYF
J: TRBJ1-4; V: TRBV25-1; D: TRBD1; size: .; DNA: TGTGCCAGCAGTGCACAGGGGGGGGGTAATGAAAAACTGTTTTTT; CDR3: CASSAQGGGNEKLFF
J: TRBJ1-1; V: TRBV6-2/TRBV6-3; D: .; size: .; DNA: TGTGCCAGCAGCCTCCGGCAGGGCCCAACCACTGAAGCTTTCTTT; CDR3: CASSLRQGPTTEAFF
J: TRBJ2-3; V: TRBV5-6; D: TRBD1; size: .; DNA: TGTGCCAGCAGCTCCACCCGGGACAGGGGCTCCGATACGCAGTATTTT; CDR3: CASSSTRDRGSDTQYF
J: TRBJ1-2; V: TRBV13; D: TRBD1; size: .; DNA: TGTGCCAGCAGCGAGGGGACAGGGTCCTATGGCTACACCTTC; CDR3: CASSEGTGSYGYTF
J: TRBJ1-2; V: TRBV3-1/TRBV3-2; D: .; size: .; DNA: TGTGCCAGCAGCCCTGACATCACCTATGGCTACACCTTC; CDR3: CASSPDITYGYTF
J: TRBJ1-4; V: TRBV9; D: .; size: .; DNA: TGTGCCAGCAGCGTATCAGGAGGGGAGAGCGAAAAACTGTTTTTT; CDR3: CASSVSGGESEKLFF
J: TRBJ1-2; V: TRBV19; D: TRBD1; size: .; DNA: TGTGCCAGTTATTCGGGACAGGGGGCTCTCAACTATGGCTACACCTTC; CDR3: CASYSGQGALNYGYTF
J: TRBJ1-1; V: TRBV5-6; D: TRBD1; size: .; DNA: TGTGCCAGCAGCGACCGGACAGGGTGGAGCACTGAAGCTTTCTTT; CDR3: CASSDRTGWSTEAFF
J: TRBJ2-2; V: TRBV2; D: .; size: .; DNA: TGTGCCAGCAGGGCCTCCGCCTCCGGGGAGCTGTTTTTT; CDR3: CASRASASGELFF
J: TRBJ1-2; V: TRBV14; D: TRBD1; size: .; DNA: TGTGCCAGCAGCCGACAGGGTGCTAACTATGGCTACACCTTC; CDR3: CASSRQGANYGYTF
J: TRBJ1-2; V: TRBV6-5; D: .; size: .; DNA: TGTGCCAGCAGTTCCAGCTCAGGAATCCTTAACTATGGCTACACCTTC; CDR3: CASSSSSGILNYGYTF
J: TRBJ2-6; V: TRBV4-3; D: .; size: .; DNA: TGCGCCAGCAGCCAAGGCGGAGTGTCTGGGGCCAACGTCCTGACTTTC; CDR3: CASSQGGVSGANVLTF
J: TRBJ1-4; V: TRBV7-9; D: .; size: .; DNA: TGTGCCAGCAGCTCCCCCGGGACAGAAAAACTGTTTTTT; CDR3: CASSSPGTEKLFF
J: TRBJ1-5; V: TRBV19; D: TRBD1; size: .; DNA: TGTGCCACAACGACAGGGGGCAGACGTTATAGCAATCAGCCCCAGCATTTT; CDR3: CATTTGGRRYSNQPQHF
J: TRBJ1-5; V: TRBV11-2; D: TRBD1; size: once; DNA: TGTGCCAGCAGCTTACAGGGGACAGGGTATCAGCCCCAGCATTTT; CDR3: CASSLQGTGYQPQHF
J: TRBJ2-7; V: TRBV28; D: TRBD2; size: few; DNA: TGTGCCAGCTCCGGGACTAGCACAACCTACGAGCAGTACTTC; CDR3: CASSGTSTTYEQYF
J: TRBJ1-1; V: TRBV30; D: TRBD1; size: .; DNA: TGTGCCTGGAGCCTCCGGACAGGCCCAAACACTGAAGCTTTCTTT; CDR3: CAWSLRTGPNTEAFF
J: TRBJ2-3; V: TRBV7-9; D: TRBD2; size: once; DNA: TGTGCCAGCAGCTTAGAGGGTCTTAAACTAGCGGTTCATGTAGATACGCAGTATTTT; CDR3: CASSLEGLKLAVHVDTQYF
J: TRBJ2-5; V: TRBV7-9; D: TRBD2; size: few; DNA: TGTGCCAGCAGCCCCTCCGGGACTAGCGGGGGAGAGACCCAGTACTTC; CDR3: CASSPSGTSGGETQYF
J: TRBJ2-7; V: TRBV5-1; D: TRBD1; size: .; DNA: TGCGCCAGCAGCGGGGACAGTCACGCCTACGAGCAGTACTTC; CDR3: CASSGDSHAYEQYF
J: TRBJ1-2; V: TRBV12-3/TRBV12-4; D: TRBD1; size: .; DNA: TGTGCCAGCAGACAGGGGCACTATGGCTACACCTTC; CDR3: CASRQGHYGYTF
J: TRBJ2-7; V: TRBV15; D: TRBD1; size: .; DNA: TGTGCCACCAGCAGAGGGACAGGTTGGTCCTACGAGCAGTACTTC; CDR3: CATSRGTGWSYEQYF
J: TRBJ1-5; V: TRBV27; D: .; size: .; DNA: TGTGCCAGCAGTCGGTCCGGTAGGCCCCAGCATTTT; CDR3: CASSRSGRPQHF
J: TRBJ2-7; V: TRBV7-8; D: .; size: few; DNA: TGTGCCAGCAGCTTAGACCGGGGAAGCTCCTACGAGCAGTACTTC; CDR3: CASSLDRGSSYEQYF
J: TRBJ1-2; V: TRBV7-2; D: .; size: .; DNA: TGTGCCAGCAGCTCATCGGGAGTGGATTATGGCTACACCTTC; CDR3: CASSSSGVDYGYTF
J: TRBJ1-2; V: TRBV20-1; D: .; size: .; DNA: TGCAGTCCAACAGGGCTCTATGGCTACACCTTC; CDR3: CSPTGLYGYTF
J: TRBJ2-1; V: TRBV6-5; D: .; size: .; DNA: TGTGCCAGCAGTTCCCGTAGCAATGAGCAGTTCTTC; CDR3: CASSSRSNEQFF
J: TRBJ2-7; V: TRBV28; D: TRBD1; size: few; DNA: TGTGCCAGCAGTTTAAGACAGGGGGTCTCCTACGAGCAGTACTTC; CDR3: CASSLRQGVSYEQYF
J: TRBJ2-1; V: TRBV6-5; D: .; size: .; DNA: TGTGCCAGCAGTTCCGGATCTTGGGCCCGTGAGCAGTTCTTC; CDR3: CASSSGSWAREQFF